Listed below are T cell receptor beta chains from one sample, sequenced in a study of T cell responses to AZD1222 COVID-19 vaccine. Repertoires were generated with immunoSEQ multiplex PCR, while TCRdb's copy carries only in-frame clones and drops some. This sample carries more than 90,000 clones, roughly 90% of them seen once, and the ten largest clones take more than 15%. The source material was peripheral blood, sampled on day 0 of AZD1222 vaccination. These receptors were collected from an adult in good health. Each CDR3 is given with its conserved first and last residue. Fields, in order: D gene, J gene, clone size, V gene, CDR3 protein, CDR3 DNA. D genes are given only for firm matches. Clone size is stated in some rows and not others, as once, few, many or a class when expanded.

TRBD1 TRBJ1-2 NA TRBV6-6 CASSPPPDRGIYGYTF TGTGCCAGCAGTCCACCCCCGGACAGGGGCATCTATGGCTACACCTTC
TRBD2 TRBJ2-7 NA TRBV29-1 CSVGWRESEQYF TGCAGCGTTGGTTGGCGGGAGTCGGAGCAGTACTTC
NA TRBJ2-7 NA TRBV18 CASSSAGYEQYF TGTGCCAGCTCATCCGCCGGTTACGAGCAGTACTTC
TRBD1 TRBJ1-6 NA TRBV7-3 CASSATGNSPLHF TGTGCCAGCAGCGCGACAGGGAATTCACCCCTCCACTTT
NA TRBJ1-4 NA TRBV19 CATQNRARTNEKLFF TGTGCCACCCAAAACAGGGCCCGGACTAATGAAAAACTGTTTTTT
NA TRBJ2-1 NA TRBV7-9 CASSRGQGGDEQFF TGTGCCAGCAGCCGTGGACAGGGAGGGGATGAGCAGTTCTTC
NA TRBJ1-1 NA TRBV3-1/TRBV3-2 CASSQGRNTEAFF TGTGCCAGCAGCCAGGGACGGAACACTGAAGCTTTCTTT
NA TRBJ1-2 NA TRBV27 CASSPLGSVLYGYTF TGTGCCAGCAGTCCCCTGGGGTCAGTGCTATATGGCTACACCTTC
NA TRBJ2-7 NA TRBV19 CASSPAGPTYEQYF TGTGCCAGTAGTCCCGCGGGCCCAACCTACGAGCAGTACTTC
NA TRBJ2-7 NA TRBV30 CAWSVALLGVEQYF TGTGCCTGGAGTGTAGCCCTCCTGGGGGTGGAGCAGTACTTC
NA TRBJ2-5 once TRBV11-2 CASGTRIQETQYF TGTGCCAGCGGCACTAGGATCCAAGAGACCCAGTACTTC
TRBD1 TRBJ2-5 NA TRBV28 CASSSGTGRGQETQYF TGTGCCAGCAGTTCTGGGACAGGGCGAGGACAAGAGACCCAGTACTTC
TRBD2 TRBJ2-5 NA TRBV18 CASSLSDGEGTQYF TGTGCCAGCTCACTCTCAGACGGGGAGGGGACCCAGTACTTC
TRBD2 TRBJ2-3 NA TRBV6-4 CASSLAGVGTDTQYF TGTGCCAGCAGCCTAGCGGGAGTGGGGACAGATACGCAGTATTTT
NA TRBJ1-3 NA TRBV19 CASSIEAAISGNTIYF TGTGCCAGTAGTATAGAAGCAGCCATCTCTGGAAACACCATATATTTT
NA TRBJ1-3 NA TRBV4-1 CASSQGGAGNTIYF TGCGCCAGCAGCCAAGGAGGGGCCGGAAACACCATATATTTT
TRBD1 TRBJ1-1 NA TRBV27 CASSSTGGYTEAFF TGTGCCAGCAGTTCGACAGGGGGCTACACTGAAGCTTTCTTT
TRBD1 TRBJ1-5 NA TRBV28 CASNSGGDGNQPQHF TGTGCCAGCAATTCAGGGGGGGACGGAAATCAGCCCCAGCATTTT
NA TRBJ1-2 many TRBV12-3/TRBV12-4 CASSRGGPLGYTF TGTGCCAGCAGCCGGGGAGGGCCCCTCGGCTACACCTTC
NA TRBJ1-5 NA TRBV19 CASSIAQGPHQPQHF TGTGCCAGTAGTATTGCCCAGGGGCCTCATCAGCCCCAGCATTTT
NA TRBJ2-3 NA TRBV3-1/TRBV3-2 CASSQTATDTQYF TGTGCCAGCAGCCAGACGGCCACAGATACGCAGTATTTT
TRBD1 TRBJ2-7 NA TRBV5-1 CASSSGTGGAGYEQYF TGCGCCAGCAGCTCCGGGACAGGAGGTGCAGGTTACGAGCAGTACTTC
TRBD1 TRBJ1-1 NA TRBV2 CASRGQVNTEAFF TGTGCCAGCAGAGGACAGGTGAACACTGAAGCTTTCTTT
NA TRBJ2-1 NA TRBV28 CASSLPAWRGNNEQFF TGTGCCAGCAGTTTGCCCGCTTGGCGGGGAAACAATGAGCAGTTCTTC
NA TRBJ2-2 NA TRBV3-1/TRBV3-2 CASSQDRGNTGELFF TGTGCCAGCAGCCAAGATCGCGGAAACACCGGGGAGCTGTTTTTT
NA TRBJ1-6 NA TRBV5-6 CASSSKESSYNSPLHF TGTGCCAGCAGCTCTAAAGAGAGCTCCTATAATTCACCCCTCCACTTT
NA TRBJ2-7 few TRBV3-1/TRBV3-2 CASSQSLGSYEQYF TGTGCCAGCAGCCAATCTCTGGGCTCCTACGAGCAGTACTTC
NA TRBJ1-3 NA TRBV7-7 CASSLDGGVGNTIYF TGTGCCAGCAGCTTAGACGGGGGAGTGGGTAACACCATATATTTT
NA TRBJ2-2 NA TRBV5-1 CASSLWSRGGTGELFF TGCGCCAGCAGCTTATGGAGCAGAGGTGGCACCGGGGAGCTGTTTTTT
TRBD2 TRBJ2-3 NA TRBV4-1 CASSHPSGSTDTQYF TGCGCCAGCAGCCACCCTAGCGGTAGCACAGATACGCAGTATTTT
NA TRBJ2-7 NA TRBV5-8 CASSFARGLITYEQYF TGTGCCAGCAGCTTCGCCAGGGGTTTAATAACCTACGAGCAGTACTTC
NA TRBJ2-2 once TRBV27 CASSLESMNTGELFF TGTGCCAGCAGTTTAGAGTCGATGAACACCGGGGAGCTGTTTTTT
NA TRBJ2-7 NA TRBV19 CASRPGSAALYEQYF TGTGCCAGTAGGCCCGGATCAGCGGCCCTATACGAGCAGTACTTC
TRBD2 TRBJ2-5 NA TRBV19 CARLWLTGTSGSSVLIETQYF TGTGCCAGACTCTGGTTAACCGGGACTAGCGGGAGTTCAGTACTCATCGAGACCCAGTACTTC
NA TRBJ1-2 few TRBV3-1/TRBV3-2 CASSQGTPGTNYGYTF TGTGCCAGCAGCCAAGGGACCCCGGGAACTAACTATGGCTACACCTTC
NA TRBJ2-7 NA TRBV7-9 CASSRGTQVREQYF TGTGCCAGCAGCCGCGGGACCCAAGTTAGGGAGCAGTACTTC
NA TRBJ1-4 NA TRBV6-5 CASSPPGHGNEKLFF TGTGCCAGCAGTCCCCCGGGACACGGTAATGAAAAACTGTTTTTT
NA TRBJ1-5 once TRBV2 CASTFNRDSNQPQHF TGTGCCAGCACATTCAACAGGGATAGCAATCAGCCCCAGCATTTT
TRBD2 TRBJ2-7 NA TRBV5-4 CASSLDSGRFHEQYF TGTGCCAGCAGCTTGGATAGCGGGAGGTTCCACGAGCAGTACTTC
TRBD1 TRBJ2-5 NA TRBV27 CASSLWGQGRETQYF TGTGCCAGCAGTTTATGGGGACAGGGGAGGGAGACCCAGTACTTC
NA TRBJ1-1 NA TRBV6-5 CASSLGGMNTEAFF TGTGCCAGCAGCCTCGGGGGCATGAACACTGAAGCTTTCTTT
TRBD1 TRBJ1-1 NA TRBV29-1 CSVEFGDSTFF TGCAGCGTTGAATTCGGGGACAGCACTTTCTTT
TRBD1 TRBJ1-1 NA TRBV11-2 CASSLGQESRDTEAFF TGTGCCAGCAGCTTGGGACAGGAGTCTAGGGACACTGAAGCTTTCTTT
NA TRBJ1-2 NA TRBV28 CATNLYLGGNYGYTF TGTGCCACCAATCTTTACTTAGGAGGGAACTATGGCTACACCTTC
TRBD1 TRBJ2-3 NA TRBV19 CASSIDRGTDTQYF TGTGCCAGTAGTATTGACAGGGGCACAGATACGCAGTATTTT
TRBD1 TRBJ1-5 NA TRBV28 CASSMTPGQGDWFGQPQHF TGTGCCAGCAGTATGACCCCGGGACAGGGGGATTGGTTTGGTCAGCCCCAGCATTTT
NA TRBJ1-4 NA TRBV4-2 CASSQEGGAEKLFF TGTGCCAGCAGCCAAGAAGGGGGGGCTGAAAAACTGTTTTTT
TRBD2 TRBJ2-1 NA TRBV30 CAWSSLAGEEQFF TGTGCCTGGAGTTCCCTAGCGGGGGAGGAGCAGTTCTTC
NA TRBJ1-1 NA TRBV6-5 CASSYSTGTEAFF TGTGCCAGCAGTTACTCAACAGGCACTGAAGCTTTCTTT
NA TRBJ2-5 few TRBV19 CASSIDPAGDGRETQYF TGTGCCAGTAGTATAGACCCCGCCGGGGATGGCCGCGAGACCCAGTACTTC
TRBD1 TRBJ2-3 NA TRBV27 CASRTGPDTQYF TGTGCCAGCAGGACAGGGCCAGATACGCAGTATTTT
NA TRBJ1-2 NA TRBV5-6 CASSFGGLNYGYTF TGTGCCAGCAGCTTTGGGGGCTTAAACTATGGCTACACCTTC
NA TRBJ1-1 few TRBV5-6 CASSLVGQNTEAFF TGTGCCAGCAGCTTGGTGGGACAAAACACTGAAGCTTTCTTT